One sample yielded the 10 T cell receptor beta chains listed below, sequenced in a study of long-term antiretroviral therapy in people with HIV. An immunoSEQ assay, version v3.0, was performed at survey level. Repertoires were generated with immunoSEQ multiplex PCR, while TCRdb's copy carries only in-frame clones and drops some. The sample holds more than 20,000 clones, 85% seen once. The sample in question was unsorted PBMCs, obtained 2.3 years after starting antiretroviral therapy. Every receptor here comes from a middle-aged man with HIV.

This clone was counted a few times. This rearrangement joins TRBV2 to TRBJ1-2; 7 bases are a match to TRBD1. The CDR3 length is 13 residues. Losses at the gene ends were 6 bases for V and 5 bases for J; bases not matched to a gene: 6. Germline V CDR1 and CDR2: SNHLY, FYNNEI. The CDR3 region is CASSQGTAYGYTF. The CDR3 bases are TGTGCCAGCAGCCAAGGGACAGCTTATGGCTACACCTTC.

The chain employs TRBV29-1 and TRBJ1-4; D might be TRBD1 (5 bases). The CDR3 is made up of 12 amino acids. Germline-derived CDR1 and CDR2 are SQVTM and ANQGSEA. V lost 7 bases to trimming and J lost 5 bases, with 11 bases between them. The CDR3 DNA follows: TGCAGCGCTTTGACAGAGAATGAAAAACTGTTTTTT. It codes for CSALTENEKLFF.

This chain links TRBV7-2 with TRBJ1-6, with D possibly being TRBD1 (6 bases). CDR1 SGHTA and CDR2 FQGNSA come from the germline V gene. V dropped 2 bases and J dropped 5 bases, with 10 bases sitting between them. The CDR3 covers 15 residues. DNA for the CDR3: TGTGCCAGCAGCTTAATAGGGGGTAATAATTCACCCCTCCACTTT. Protein product: CASSLIGGNNSPLHF.

The chain combines TRBV6-1 with TRBJ1-2; a weak D match, TRBD1 (5 bases). Germline lookup yields CDR1 MNHNS and CDR2 SASEGT. Trimming took 3 bases from V and 0 from J, leaving 26 bases between them. The CDR3 loop spans 20 amino acids. CDR3 sequence reads: CASSDLPLWGGRETNYGYTF. CDR3 DNA: TGTGCCAGCAGTGACCTACCCTTGTGGGGGGGACGAGAAACTAACTATGGCTACACCTTC.

This chain links TRBV28 with TRBJ1-1, with D possibly TRBD1 on 6 matching bases. This CDR3 has 12 residues. The germline V gene has CDR1 MDHEN and CDR2 SYDVKM. Trimming removed 7 bases at V and 10 bases at J, with 16 bases between. The CDR3: CASIRGDRPAFF. The CDR3 coding sequence is TGTGCCAGCATCCGGGGTGACAGGCCAGCTTTCTTT. The whole variable domain, remainder taken from reference TRBV28 and TRBJ1-1, is DVKVTQSSRYLVKRTGEKVFLECVQDMDHENMFWYRQDPGLGLRLIYFSYDVKMKEKGDIPEGYSVSREKKERFSLILESASTNQTSMYLCASIRGDRPAFFGQGTRLTVV.

This rearrangement joins TRBV10-2 to TRBJ2-1, with a weak D call TRBD2 (6 bases). The CDR3 runs 14 residues. V lost 10 bases and J lost 0, with 13 bases in between. Germline V CDR1 and CDR2: WSHSY, SAAADI. CDR3 nucleotides: TGCGCCACGAACCTACTAGCCTCCTACAATGAGCAGTTCTTC. Its protein product is CATNLLASYNEQFF.

This sequence joins TRBV6-5 and TRBJ2-2; 12 nucleotides match TRBD2. Germline V gives CDR1 MNHEY, CDR2 SVGAGI. The V and J ends lost 5 bases and 4 bases, in that order; junction bases with no gene match: 2. The CDR3 contains 15 residues. The CDR3 coding sequence is TGTGCCAGCAGTAGGGGACTAGCGGGCACCGGGGAGCTGTTTTTT. Translated: CASSRGLAGTGELFF.

The V call is TRBV6-1, the J call TRBJ2-5; D might be TRBD1 (6 bases). This CDR3 contains 14 residues. The ends were cut back, 6 bases at V and 4 bases at J, with 15 bases in the middle. Germline CDR1 MNHNS, CDR2 SASEGT. In DNA, the CDR3 is TGTGCCAGCAGCGATGTGGGGGCGGGAGAGACCCAGTACTTC. Amino acid sequence: CASSDVGAGETQYF.

The chain links TRBV29-1 to TRBJ2-1; D tentatively reads TRBD1 or TRBD2 (5 bases each). Trimming took 3 bases from V and 8 from J, leaving 14 bases between them. The CDR3 covers 13 residues. CDR1 and CDR2 from the germline V gene are SQVTM and ANQGSEA. The CDR3 here is CSVDPGRGDEQFF. The CDR3 coding sequence is TGCAGCGTTGACCCGGGGCGAGGGGATGAGCAGTTCTTC.

The chain joins TRBV5-8 to TRBJ1-1; 7 bases are shared with TRBD1. V was pared by 5 bases and J by 6 bases, with 19 bases of the junction left unmatched. Germline-derived CDR1 and CDR2 are SGHTS and YDEGEE. This CDR3 spans 17 amino acids. CDR3 sequence: CASRQGQYRTDFPEAFF. The DNA of the CDR3 is TGTGCCAGCAGACAGGGACAGTACCGAACAGACTTCCCTGAAGCTTTCTTT.